Presented here are 9 T cell receptor beta chains from one specimen sequenced in a study of Tregs in tolerant kidney transplant recipients. Here immunoSEQ multiplex PCR was the method, and the copy in TCRdb shows in-frame clones only, minus some. This sample contains about 30,000 clones. The sequencing used CD8+ T cells from blood, collected before the transplant. The origin of the receptors is a human donor who received a combined kidney and bone marrow transplant.

With regard to this clone: The observed sequence ends 3 residues before the CDR3 terminus, with the missing tail filled in from the germline J gene. The chain has TRBV20-1 and TRBJ2-1, with 9 bases that match TRBD2. Per the germline V gene, CDR1 is DFQATT and CDR2 is SNEGSKA (reference sequence). Germline trimming cut 3 bases from V and 3 bases from J; bases unmatched to any gene: 9. This CDR3 region has 16 residues. The CDR3 reads CSASHTGLASYNEQFF. Partial CDR3 DNA: TGCAGTGCTAGTCATACCGGACTAGCGAGCTACAATGAG.

Worth noting for this clone: The CDR3 is cut off 3 residues early in the read; its end comes from the germline J gene. The rearrangement uses TRBV7-8 and TRBJ2-7; 8 bases map to TRBD2. Germline lookup yields CDR1 SGHVS and CDR2 FQNEAQ. The length of the CDR3 is 15 residues. Trimming cost V 2 bases and J 3 bases; bases outside gene matches: 6. The CDR3 loop reads CASSLSGGSGYEQYF. The covered CDR3 bases are TGTGCCAGCAGCTTATCGGGGGGGTCCGGCTACGAG.

On this clone: The CDR3 extends 3 residues past the end of the read, so its final part is completed from the germline J gene. The chain has TRBV7-9 and TRBJ1-4, with D perhaps TRBD1 (5 bases). The CDR3 has 15 amino acids. Trimming stripped 6 bases from V and 4 bases from J, with 15 bases between. Germline lookup yields CDR1 SEHNR and CDR2 FQNEAQ (reference sequence). The CDR3 DNA, read in part, is TGTGCCAGCAGACCGGTACAGGCCGATAATGAAAAA. It codes for CASRPVQADNEK. The CDR3 reads in full as CASRPVQADNEKLFF.

As to this clone: The CDR3 end lies 3 residues beyond the end of the read and is filled in from the germline J gene. V gene TRBV6-2 or TRBV6-3 combines with J gene TRBJ2-7; no reliable D call. CDR3 size: 11 residues. Trimming removed 8 bases at V and 2 bases at J, with 7 bases between. Germline loops: CDR1 MNHEY, CDR2 SVGEGT. The CDR3 DNA, read in part, is TGTGCCAGCGGCCCTCCCTACGAG. This translates into CASGPPYE. The whole CDR3 region reads CASGPPYEQYF.

Comments on this clone: The sequence runs out 3 residues before the end of the CDR3; the remainder is reconstructed from the germline J gene. The rearrangement uses TRBV5-4 and TRBJ1-2, with D hard to call. Looked up from germline, CDR1 is SGHNT and CDR2 is YYREEE (reference sequence). V lost 4 bases and J 0 bases, leaving 13 bases between the germline ends. This CDR3 is built from 15 residues. CDR3 region: CASSHWAEANYGYTF. The CDR3 bases that were read are TGTGCCAGCAGCCATTGGGCCGAAGCTAACTATGGC.

As regards this clone: The CDR3 is cut off 3 residues early in the read; its end comes from the germline J gene. The chain uses TRBV13 and TRBJ1-6, with D possibly matching TRBD1 (5 bases). CDR1 is PRHDT, CDR2 FYEKMQ, per germline (reference sequence). The CDR3 runs to 18 residues. Trimming shortened V by 2 bases and J by 3 bases, and 17 bases separated the two germline ends. The DNA read from the CDR3 is TGTGCCAGCAGCTTAAGCGCAGGGATTGATCTCTATAATTCACCC. Its protein is CASSLSAGIDLYNSP. The entire CDR3 reads CASSLSAGIDLYNSPLHF.

Notes on this clone: The missing CDR3 end, 3 residues past where the read stops, is filled in from the germline J gene. The chain uses TRBV5-1 and TRBJ2-3; 9 nucleotides align to TRBD2. The germline CDR1 and CDR2 sequences are SGHRS and YFSETQ. J was trimmed by 3 bases and V by 5 bases; bases with no gene match: 7. The CDR3 consists of 15 residues. The CDR3 region is CASSSQREATDTQYF. The part of the CDR3 DNA that was read is TGCGCCAGCAGTTCTCAGCGGGAGGCGACAGATACG.

Worth noting for this clone: The read ends 3 residues shy of where the CDR3 ends; the end is completed using the germline J gene. The J gene is TRBJ2-7, the V gene TRBV19; no reliable D call. In germline, CDR1 is LNHDA, CDR2 SQIVND (reference sequence). V was pared by 6 bases and J by 5 bases, with 11 bases between. The CDR3 extends over 12 amino acids. This CDR3 reads CASRQGRDEQYF. The covered CDR3 bases are TGTGCCAGTAGACAAGGTCGAGACGAG.

On this clone itself: The read gets to within 3 residues of the CDR3 end, and the germline J gene fills in the rest. The genes are TRBV11-2 and TRBJ2-2; 11 bases fit TRBD2. V lost 2 bases to trimming and J lost 7 bases; unmatched junction nucleotides: 0. This CDR3 has 14 amino acids. Germline V CDR1 and CDR2: SGHAT, FQNNGV. CDR3 region: CASSLLAGGGELFF. The sequenced CDR3 bases are TGTGCCAGCAGCTTACTAGCGGGAGGCGGGGAG.